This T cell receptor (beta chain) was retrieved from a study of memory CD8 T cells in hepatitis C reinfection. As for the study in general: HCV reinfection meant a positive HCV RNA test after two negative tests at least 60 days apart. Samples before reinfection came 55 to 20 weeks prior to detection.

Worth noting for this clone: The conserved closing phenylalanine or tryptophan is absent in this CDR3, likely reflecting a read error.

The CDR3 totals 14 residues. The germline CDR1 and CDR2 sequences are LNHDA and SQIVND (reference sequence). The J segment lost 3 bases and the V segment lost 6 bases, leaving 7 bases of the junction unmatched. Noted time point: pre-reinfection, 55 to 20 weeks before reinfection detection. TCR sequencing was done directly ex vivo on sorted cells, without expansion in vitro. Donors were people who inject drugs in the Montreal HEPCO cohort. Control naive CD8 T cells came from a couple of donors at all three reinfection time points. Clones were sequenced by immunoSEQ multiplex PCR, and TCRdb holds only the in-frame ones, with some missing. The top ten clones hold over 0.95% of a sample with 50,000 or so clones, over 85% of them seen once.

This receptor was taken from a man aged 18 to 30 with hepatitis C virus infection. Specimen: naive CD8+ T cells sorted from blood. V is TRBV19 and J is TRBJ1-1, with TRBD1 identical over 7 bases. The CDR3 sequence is CASSWGQGDTEAFL. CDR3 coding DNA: TGTGCCAGTAGCTGGGGGCAGGGGGACACTGAAGCTTTCTTG.